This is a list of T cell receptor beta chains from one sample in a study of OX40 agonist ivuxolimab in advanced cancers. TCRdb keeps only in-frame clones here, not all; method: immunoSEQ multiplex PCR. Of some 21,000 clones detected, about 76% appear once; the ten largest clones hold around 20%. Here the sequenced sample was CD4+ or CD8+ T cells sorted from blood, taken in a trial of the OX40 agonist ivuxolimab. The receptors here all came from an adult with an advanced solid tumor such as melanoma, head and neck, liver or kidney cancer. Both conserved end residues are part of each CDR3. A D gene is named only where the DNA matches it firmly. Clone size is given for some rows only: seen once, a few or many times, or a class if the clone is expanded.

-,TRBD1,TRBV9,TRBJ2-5,TGTGCCAGCAGCGTAGGGCAGGGGGCTGAGACCCAGTACTTC,CASSVGQGAETQYF
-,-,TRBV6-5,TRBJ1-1,TGTGCCAGCACCCCCGTTAGGGGCACTGAAGCTTTCTTT,CASTPVRGTEAFF
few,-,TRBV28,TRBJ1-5,TGTGCCAGCGCGCAGGGTGGAGTCAATCAGCCCCAGCATTTT,CASAQGGVNQPQHF
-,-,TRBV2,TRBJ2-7,TGTGCCAGCAGTGAAGGAAGCTACGAGCAGTACTTC,CASSEGSYEQYF
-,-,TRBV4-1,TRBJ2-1,TGCGCCAGCAGCCAAGATACGGGGCCGGATGAGCAGTTCTTC,CASSQDTGPDEQFF
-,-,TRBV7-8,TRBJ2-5,TGTGCCAGCAGCTTGGTCGACACGCCAGCAGAGACCCAGTACTTC,CASSLVDTPAETQYF
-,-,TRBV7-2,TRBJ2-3,TGTGCCAGCAGCTTAGGCCGGGGCACCACAGATACGCAGTATTTT,CASSLGRGTTDTQYF
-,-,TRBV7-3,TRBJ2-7,TGTGCCAGCAGCCCATCCAATTTTGACGAGCAGTACTTC,CASSPSNFDEQYF
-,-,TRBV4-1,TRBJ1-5,TGCGCCAGCAGCCAGGGGCGGCCCCAGCATTTT,CASSQGRPQHF
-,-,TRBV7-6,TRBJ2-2,TGTGCCAGCAGCTTAGGACAGGTTTACACCGGGGAGCTGTTTTTT,CASSLGQVYTGELFF
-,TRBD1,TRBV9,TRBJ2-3,TGTGCCAGCAGCGTAAGTCAGGGGGCCGTAGATACGCAGTATTTT,CASSVSQGAVDTQYF
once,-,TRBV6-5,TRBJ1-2,TGTGCCAGCAGTTACTCGGGGGGAGATGGCTACACCTTC,CASSYSGGDGYTF
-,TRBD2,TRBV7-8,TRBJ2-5,TGTGCCAGCAGCCCGCGACTAGCGGAAGAGACCCAGTACTTC,CASSPRLAEETQYF
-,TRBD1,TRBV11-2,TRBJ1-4,TGTGCCAGCAGCTTAGGGACAGGAAATGAAAAACTGTTTTTT,CASSLGTGNEKLFF
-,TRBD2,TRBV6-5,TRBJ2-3,TGTGCCACCTCTAGCGGGGGGGTGGCAGATACGCAGTATTTT,CATSSGGVADTQYF
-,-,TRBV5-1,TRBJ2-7,TGTGCCAGCAGCTTGTCAGGGACGACCTACGAGCAGTACTTC,CASSLSGTTYEQYF
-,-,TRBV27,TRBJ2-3,TGTGCCAGCAGTTTATCGTGGGCATCGAGCACAGATACGCAGTATTTT,CASSLSWASSTDTQYF
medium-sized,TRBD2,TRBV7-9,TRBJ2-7,TGTGCCAGCAGCTACCCGAAGCGCGGGGGGCACTTTGACTACGAGCAGTACTTC,CASSYPKRGGHFDYEQYF
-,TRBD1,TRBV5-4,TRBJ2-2,TGTGCCAGCAGCCCTCTGACAGGGAGCACCGGGGAGCTGTTTTTT,CASSPLTGSTGELFF
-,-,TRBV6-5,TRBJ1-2,TGTGCCAGCAGCCCGGGGCCCGTGGGTGGCTACACCTTC,CASSPGPVGGYTF
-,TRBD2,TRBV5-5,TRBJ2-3,TGTGCCAGCAGCCAATTCTTACTAATTAGCGGGAGTCAAGATACGCAGTATTTT,CASSQFLLISGSQDTQYF
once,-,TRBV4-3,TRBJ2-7,TGCGCCAGCAGCCTCGACAGGTTCTACGAGCAGTACTTC,CASSLDRFYEQYF
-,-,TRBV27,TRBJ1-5,TGTGCCAGCAGTAAACAAACTGAACTGGATAAGCCCCAGCATTTT,CASSKQTELDKPQHF
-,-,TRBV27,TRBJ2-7,TGTGCCAGCAGCACTCCCGACAGATACTACGAGCAGTACTTC,CASSTPDRYYEQYF
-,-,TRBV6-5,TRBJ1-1,TGTGCCAGCAGAAACAGTCTGAACACTGAAGCTTTCTTT,CASRNSLNTEAFF
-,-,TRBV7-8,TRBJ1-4,TGTGCCAGCAGCTTAAGGGAGATCCTATCGGGGAATAGAGTTAATGAAAAACTGTTTTTT,CASSLREILSGNRVNEKLFF
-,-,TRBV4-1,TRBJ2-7,TGCGCCAGCAGCTCCCCCGGGACTTCCTACGAGCAGTACTTC,CASSSPGTSYEQYF
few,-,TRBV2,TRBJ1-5,TGTGCCAGCAGTGAAGGATCGACGTGGGGAGCGCGGAAGCCCCAGCATTTT,CASSEGSTWGARKPQHF
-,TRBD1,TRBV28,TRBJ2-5,TGTGCCAGCAGAACCACAGGGGCATGGGAGACCCAGTACTTC,CASRTTGAWETQYF
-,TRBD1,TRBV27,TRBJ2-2,TGTGCCAGCAGTCCGGGACAGCTGAACACCGGGGAGCTGTTTTTT,CASSPGQLNTGELFF
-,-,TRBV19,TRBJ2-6,TGTGCCAGTAGTATAGGATCAAGTGGGGCCAACGTCCTGACTTTC,CASSIGSSGANVLTF
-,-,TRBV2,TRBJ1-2,TGTGCCAGCAGTGACTGGGGAGACGAGGGCTACACCTTC,CASSDWGDEGYTF
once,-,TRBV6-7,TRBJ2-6,TGTGCCAGCAGTGAGATTAAGCGTTTACAAAGTCGGGCCAACGTCCTGACTTTC,CASSEIKRLQSRANVLTF
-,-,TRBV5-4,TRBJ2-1,TGTGCCAGCAGCTTGAGGGGGTCTAATGAGCAGTTCTTC,CASSLRGSNEQFF
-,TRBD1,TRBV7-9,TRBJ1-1,TGTGCCAGCAGCTTAGCGCAGGGGGGGAACACTGAAGCTTTCTTT,CASSLAQGGNTEAFF
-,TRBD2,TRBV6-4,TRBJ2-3,TGTGCCAGCAGTGGACTAGCGGGAGCAGATACGCAGTATTTT,CASSGLAGADTQYF
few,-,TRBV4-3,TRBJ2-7,TGCGCCAGCAGCCAAGATTGGGTCTCTGCCAGGATCGAGCAGTACTTC,CASSQDWVSARIEQYF
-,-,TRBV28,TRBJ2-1,TGTGCCAGCAGTCGGTTCAGTAGCTCCTACAATGAGCAGTTCTTC,CASSRFSSSYNEQFF
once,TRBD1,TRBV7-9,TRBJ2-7,TGTGCCAGCAGCCATCCGGGACAGGCATCCTACGAGCAGTACTTC,CASSHPGQASYEQYF
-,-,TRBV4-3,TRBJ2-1,TGCGCCAGCAGCCAAGAGAGGGTCTTGTTACATGAGCAGTTCTTC,CASSQERVLLHEQFF
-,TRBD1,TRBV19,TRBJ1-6,TGTGCCAGTAGTATGACCGGGACAGGGAGATGGAATTCACCCCTCCACTTT,CASSMTGTGRWNSPLHF
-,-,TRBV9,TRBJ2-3,TGTGCCAGCAGTTTAGCCAGGGGAAAGGGCACAGATACGCAGTATTTT,CASSLARGKGTDTQYF
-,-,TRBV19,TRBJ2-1,TGTGCCAGTAGTATGGTCCCCACCGACGGGGGCTACAATGAGCAGTTCTTC,CASSMVPTDGGYNEQFF
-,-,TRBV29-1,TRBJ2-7,TGCAGCGCCCCCCCCTTTCGGAGGCCCTCCTACGAGCAGTACTTC,CSAPPFRRPSYEQYF